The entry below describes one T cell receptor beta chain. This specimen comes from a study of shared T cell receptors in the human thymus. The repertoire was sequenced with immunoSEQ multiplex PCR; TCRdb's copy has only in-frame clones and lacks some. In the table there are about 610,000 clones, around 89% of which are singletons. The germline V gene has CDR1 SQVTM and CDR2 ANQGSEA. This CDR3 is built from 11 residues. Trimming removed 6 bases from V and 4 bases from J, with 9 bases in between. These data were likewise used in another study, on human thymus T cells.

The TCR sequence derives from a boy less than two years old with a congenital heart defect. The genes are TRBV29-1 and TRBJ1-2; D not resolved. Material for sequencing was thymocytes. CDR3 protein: CSVPGLYGYTF. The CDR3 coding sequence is TGCAGCGTCCCAGGTCTCTATGGCTACACCTTC. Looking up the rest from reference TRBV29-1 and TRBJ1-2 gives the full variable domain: SAVISQKPSRDICQRGTSLTIQCQVDSQVTMMFWYRQQPGQSLTLIATANQGSEATYESGFVIDKFPISRPNLTFSTLTVSNMSPEDSSIYLCSVPGLYGYTFGSGTRLTVV.